This T cell receptor beta chain was sequenced in a study of early T cells in non-severe SARS-CoV-2 infection. Looked up from germline, CDR1 is MDHEN and CDR2 is SYDVKM. CDR3 size: 15 residues. V lost 3 bases to trimming and J lost 4 bases, with 13 bases between them. TCRdb used MiXCR to reprocess the 5' RACE reads, holding one entry per CDR3 protein. The data show 85,000 to 95,000 distinct CDR3 sequences, approximately 16% seen once. This clonotype was seen more than once but under ten times. The TCR was taken from an adult who was a healthcare worker with PCR-confirmed SARS-CoV-2 infection or an uninfected control (not recorded which). The source was whole blood, collected at baseline. The rearrangement uses TRBV28 and TRBJ2-1; D is perhaps TRBD1 (5 bases). The DNA for the CDR3 is TGTGCCAGCAGTTTTCAGGGCCCCCTATACAATGAGCAGTTCTTC. Residues: CASSFQGPLYNEQFF.